This T cell receptor beta chain is from a study of vaccination and CD4 T cells after COVID-19. About the study: Two of the convalescents were Hispanic, and convalescents were six males and four females. Findings and caveats of the study: Clonotypes reactive to SARS-CoV-2 had a median that went up from about 20 to 38, but not significantly.

Treatment meaning: approximately 10-day PBMC culture with coronavirus spike peptide pools or control peptides (ViraFEST assay). Of note for this clonotype: Its specificity is unknown.

Cultured CD4+ T-cell DNA underwent Oncomine TCR Beta short-read sequencing. Cultured CD4+ T cells yielded the extracted genomic DNA. TCRdb passed the PCR reads through MiXCR, listing each CDR3 protein once. The sample lists around 13,000 distinct CDR3 sequences, approximately 60% seen once, with around 10% in the top ten. The source is a human donor who had recovered from COVID-19. This sample comprised CD4+ T cells from blood, cultured in vitro, obtained before SARS-CoV-2 vaccination.

CDR3 sequence: CSARHGGGIQETQYF. CDR3 DNA: TGCAGTGCTAGACATGGCGGGGGGATCCAAGAGACCCAGTACTTC. This sequence joins TRBV20-1 and TRBJ2-5, with 8 positions matching TRBD2. The trim removed 2 bases at V and 1 base at J, leaving 6 bases unmatched. CDR1 is DFQATT and CDR2 is SNEGSKA in the germline V gene (reference sequence). The CDR3 extends over 15 amino acids.